These 13 T cell receptor beta chains were all obtained from the same sample, sequenced in a study of T cell repertoires in cytomegalovirus infection. TCRdb used MiXCR to reprocess the reads, holding one entry per CDR3 protein. The profile shows some 480,000 distinct CDR3 sequences, about 33% of them singletons. These TCRs are of unknown antigen specificity. This sample comprised cultured PBMCs, obtained from culture after CMV antigen stimulation. These TCRs come from a human donor in good health (CMV status not recorded). Some clones in this sample may be carry-over from other donors' samples.

This clonotype was found a few times. The chain joins TRBV7-2 to TRBJ2-7, with 7 bases fitting TRBD1. This CDR3 contains 15 residues. Germline assignment: CDR1 SGHTA and CDR2 FQGNSA. After removal of 7 bases from V and 2 bases from J, the junction contained 11 bases not matched to a gene. In DNA form, the CDR3 reads TGTGCCAGCACCTACTTGAAAGGGGGCCCCTACGAGCAGTACTTC. It translates to CASTYLKGGPYEQYF.

This chain uses TRBV28 with TRBJ2-1; the D gene is possibly TRBD2 (6 bases). Trimming cost V 2 bases and J 3 bases, with 14 bases left between them. CDR1 MDHEN and CDR2 SYDVKM come from the germline V gene. The CDR3 runs to 16 residues. CDR3 coding DNA: TGTGCCAGCAGTTTACTCGCGGGACCCAACTACAATGAGCAGTTCTTC. It codes for CASSLLAGPNYNEQFF.

This sequence joins TRBV6-2 or TRBV6-3 and TRBJ2-7; 8 bases are shared with TRBD1. This CDR3 comprises 14 residues. V shed 6 bases and J 2 bases; nucleotides not matched to a gene: 6. Per the germline V gene, CDR1 is MNHEY and CDR2 is SVGEGT. The CDR3 loop reads CASRYTGGTYEQYV. CDR3 DNA sequence: TGTGCCAGCAGGTATACAGGGGGTACCTACGAGCAGTACGTC.

J is TRBJ1-2 and V is TRBV4-3, with D perhaps matching TRBD1 (5 bases). Trimming removed 0 bases at V and 5 bases at J, with 13 bases between. Germline V lookup: CDR1 LGHNA, CDR2 YSLEER. CDR3 size: 15 residues. Here the CDR3 reads CASSQDFRGEYGYTF. As DNA, the CDR3 is TGCGCCAGCAGCCAAGATTTTAGGGGTGAATATGGCTACACCTTC.

This clonotype was counted between two and nine times. The J gene is TRBJ1-1, the V gene TRBV7-2; tentatively, D is TRBD1 (5 bases). Per germline, CDR1 SGHTA and CDR2 FQGNSA. Trimming removed 5 bases at V and 10 bases at J, with 20 bases between. The CDR3 contains 14 residues. The CDR3 here is CASSGRVLHRGAFF. CDR3 DNA: TGTGCCAGCAGCGGCAGGGTACTGCATCGGGGAGCTTTCTTT.

This clonotype was seen a few times. This rearrangement joins TRBV24-1 to TRBJ2-1, with 9 bases that match TRBD2. Unmatched junction bases numbered 8, after V lost 0 bases and J lost 0 bases. CDR1 and CDR2 from the germline V gene are KGHDR and SFDVKD. This CDR3 spans 19 amino acids. CDR3 nucleotide sequence: TGTGCCACCAGTGATTTGCGGCCAGATAGCGGGAGCTCCTACAATGAGCAGTTCTTC. Residues: CATSDLRPDSGSSYNEQFF.

This clonotype was detected ten times or more. V gene TRBV19 combines with J gene TRBJ1-1; D unclear. Germline loops: CDR1 LNHDA, CDR2 SQIVND (reference sequence). Trimming stripped 5 bases from V and 0 bases from J, with 10 bases between. This CDR3 has 14 residues. CDR3 in amino acids: CASSPAGLNTEAFF. CDR3 DNA sequence: TGTGCCAGTAGTCCCGCAGGTCTGAACACTGAAGCTTTCTTT.

The chain employs TRBV18 and TRBJ1-2; D is unclear. Germline CDR1 and CDR2: KGHSH and LQKENI. V lost 4 bases, J lost 3 bases, and 12 bases lay in between. The length of the CDR3 is 14 residues. CDR3 loop: CASSLLTGDYGYTF. The CDR3 nucleotides are TGTGCCAGCTCACTTCTGACGGGTGACTATGGCTACACCTTC.

The gene calls are TRBV7-7 and TRBJ2-1; D is undetermined. V gave up 1 base and J gave up 6 bases, with 10 bases separating them. Germline lookup yields CDR1 SSHAT and CDR2 FNYEAQ (reference sequence). There are 14 residues in the CDR3. CDR3 residues: CASSLGTDSNEQFF. The CDR3 coding sequence is TGTGCCAGCAGCTTAGGAACAGATAGCAATGAGCAGTTCTTC.

V and J are TRBV6-5 and TRBJ2-1; 11 bases align to TRBD2. The CDR3 has 15 amino acids. In germline, CDR1 is MNHEY, CDR2 SVGAGI. V gave up 6 bases and J gave up 5 bases; unmatched junction bases: 6. In DNA form, the CDR3 reads TGTGCCAGCAGGGCGACTAGCGGGGCCAACAATGAGCAGTTCTTC. This codes for CASRATSGANNEQFF.

The V and J genes are TRBV6-2 or TRBV6-3 and TRBJ1-2; a possible D gene is TRBD1 (6 bases). Trimming stripped 4 bases from V and 4 bases from J, with 16 bases between. The CDR3 is 15 amino acids. Germline V CDR1 and CDR2: MNHEY, SVGEGT. CDR3 sequence: CASSSQGTGVYGYTF. CDR3 in DNA: TGTGCCAGCAGTTCCCAGGGGACCGGGGTCTATGGCTACACCTTC.

This clonotype came up a few times. The V call is TRBV11-3, the J call TRBJ1-1, with a weak D call TRBD1 (6 bases). There are 14 residues in the CDR3. Trimming removed 5 bases from V and 2 bases from J, with 12 bases in between. Germline V CDR1 and CDR2: SGHNT, YENEEA. CDR3 protein: CASSGQRLNTEAFF. The CDR3 DNA follows: TGTGCCAGCAGCGGACAGCGCCTTAACACTGAAGCTTTCTTT.

This clonotype showed up just a few times. The gene calls are TRBV20-1 and TRBJ1-3, with 9 bases lining up with TRBD1. Trimming cost V 1 base and J 4 bases; bases outside gene matches: 5. Germline CDR1 DFQATT, CDR2 SNEGSKA (reference sequence). The length of the CDR3 is 15 residues. CDR3 DNA sequence: TGCAGTGCTAGAGCAGGGACAGGGCCCGGAAACACCATATATTTT. Amino acids: CSARAGTGPGNTIYF.